Sequencing of this TCR beta chain was carried out in a study of cytotoxic CD8 clonotypes in ibrutinib-treated CLL (dated by TCRdb to about 2021). In terms of the full investigation: In this cohort, approximately 14 patients were treatment-naive and ten to eleven were relapsed/refractory, while 17 to 18 had unmutated IGHV. Partial responses were observed in about 24 patients and complete responses in 2; after a median follow-up of 68 months, remission was maintained in 14 patients and progression was observed in approximately 12. The response samples were drawn at a median of around eleven months into treatment, with a range of about 6 to 40 months. On average, each sample had 255,043 productive templates and 96,000 or so productive rearrangements. Of the approximately 86 participants in the trial, about two dozen had longitudinal samples available. Cryopreserved peripheral blood mononuclear cells were collected before treatment, at response, and at either disease progression or sustained remission. Every sample from remission and from progressive disease was obtained while the patients were still on ibrutinib.

Notes on this clone: Its antigen is currently not known. Per-base quality was not reported, and no clone a single base away is much larger than it.

Broader findings and caveats from the paper: At baseline, clonality was higher than in age-matched healthy donors and showed a strong correlation with circulating CD8+ T-cell counts. Clonality increased at ibrutinib response, stayed stable in sustained remission, and fell back toward baseline at progression. Public clonotypes were found to be uncommon and were observed to contract or remain stable during treatment; the increase in clonality was shown to reflect expansion of private clonotypes at ibrutinib response. Sampling times were not matched between sustained-remission and progressing patients, and lymph node repertoires were not studied.

The CDR3 starts with the cysteine, ends with the phenylalanine, and has 16 residues. Left in the record is the CDR3 DNA by itself, 48 bases read in frame from the first base. The junction shows trimming of 5 bases on V and 0 bases on J, plus 15 bases between the germline ends. CDR1 and CDR2, per the germline V gene, are SGDLS and YYNGEE. A MiSeq instrument was used for deep resolution sequencing, which targeted depths ranging from 1 in 1 million up to 1 in 200,000 T cells, with coverage averaging 10x for each clonotype. TCR beta libraries were generated with the immunoSEQ hsTCRB Kit. From the authors' description of their analysis: Data were analyzed with ImmunoSEQ Data Assistant and ImmunoSEQ Analyzer, with V, D and J genes assigned per IMGT definitions. Clonality was computed as one minus normalized Shannon entropy of productive rearrangement frequencies, ranging from 0 to 1. Public clonotype analysis was restricted to overrepresented clonotypes comprising at least 0.05% of each patient's repertoire. Some twelve age-matched healthy donor repertoires from immuneACCESS were used as controls for clonality. Imported from immuneACCESS, the table was reduced by TCRdb to in-frame sequences with V and J called. These copies leave out some clones; in studies compared against another copy, an unresolved V gene accounts for under half, and the cause of the remainder is not known. V and J calls and clone size follow that table, whereas D and trimming were derived from the DNA. The sample records 20,000 to 30,000 clones, 65% to 80% of which are singletons. The ten largest clonotypes hold more than 40% of the sample.

The sample's time point label, decoded: approximately eleven months on ibrutinib. For TCR beta library preparation, approximately 2 micrograms of genomic DNA were isolated from cryopreserved PBMCs. Longitudinal blood samples from CLL patients on ibrutinib monotherapy were analyzed using high-throughput TCR beta sequencing. Patients were enrolled in a phase 2 open-label single-center ibrutinib monotherapy trial. The chain is encoded by TRBV9 joined to TRBJ1-5; the D gene is possibly TRBD1, with 5 bases matching. Specimen: PBMCs, collected after 12 months of ibrutinib treatment. The sequence was collected from a human donor with chronic lymphocytic leukemia. The CDR3 loop reads CASRAGVLLSNQPQHF. The nucleotide sequence is TGTGCCAGCAGGGCGGGGGTCCTCCTTAGCAATCAGCCCCAGCATTTT.